Listed below are T cell receptor beta chains from one sample, sequenced in a study of neurological immune-mediated disorders. TCRdb re-derived calls from the 5' RACE reads in MiXCR, one entry per CDR3 protein. There are 55,000 to 80,000 distinct CDR3 sequences in the sample; roughly 13% occur only once, and around 4.3% lies in the top ten. Sequences were obtained from PBMCs. Every receptor here comes from a female donor with HTLV-1-associated myelopathy (HAM/TSP). The CDR3 runs from the conserved cysteine through the conserved F or W. Each record gives: D gene, V gene, J gene, clone size, CDR3 length, CDR3 DNA, CDR3 protein. The D gene is left open where the match is weak. Size tells how often a clone was seen (once, few, many) or the class of an expanded clone, and some rows leave it out.

NA,TRBV5-5,TRBJ2-1,few,15,TGTGCCAGCAGTCTTGAGAGTAGCTCCTACAATGAGCAGTTCTTC,CASSLESSSYNEQFF
NA,TRBV7-3,TRBJ2-4,many,15,TGTGCCAGCAGCTTATCCGGGGTTAGCAAAAACATTCAGTACTTC,CASSLSGVSKNIQYF
TRBD2,TRBV5-6,TRBJ2-7,NA,15,TGTGCCAGCAGCTCTCCCGGGACTATCCTCTACGAGCAGTACTTC,CASSSPGTILYEQYF
NA,TRBV4-1,TRBJ2-1,many,13,TGCGCCAGCAGCCAAGATGGGGGGAATGAGCAGTTCTTC,CASSQDGGNEQFF
TRBD1,TRBV28,TRBJ1-6,many,15,TGTGCCAGCAGTCTAGAGGGACAGGCCTTTCTATCCCTCCACTTT,CASSLEGQAFLSLHF
TRBD2,TRBV4-1,TRBJ2-3,many,18,TGCGCCAGCAGCCCAGGGACTAGCGTTGGAACTAGCACAGATACGCAGTATTTT,CASSPGTSVGTSTDTQYF
TRBD2,TRBV20-1,TRBJ2-1,many,14,TGCAGTGCTAGGGGGGGCGGGGGGCACAATGAGCAGTTCTTC,CSARGGGGHNEQFF
NA,TRBV10-2,TRBJ1-2,many,13,TGCGCCAGCAGGAGTCGGGGCCATTACGGCTACACCTTC,CASRSRGHYGYTF
NA,TRBV11-2,TRBJ1-2,many,15,TGTGCCAGCAGCTTAGCGCAGGGATTTAACTATGGCTACACCTTC,CASSLAQGFNYGYTF
TRBD1,TRBV20-1,TRBJ1-2,many,13,TGCAGTGCTAGGGACAGGGGGGAATTTAGCTACACCTTC,CSARDRGEFSYTF
NA,TRBV29-1,TRBJ1-1,once,13,TGCAGCGTCGGGGGGGGGTCGGGCTCTGAAGCTTTCTTT,CSVGGGSGSEAFF
TRBD1,TRBV28,TRBJ2-2,many,17,TGTGCCAGCAGTTCCCCTTCAGGACAGGGGTTCGCCGGGGAGCTGTTTTTT,CASSSPSGQGFAGELFF